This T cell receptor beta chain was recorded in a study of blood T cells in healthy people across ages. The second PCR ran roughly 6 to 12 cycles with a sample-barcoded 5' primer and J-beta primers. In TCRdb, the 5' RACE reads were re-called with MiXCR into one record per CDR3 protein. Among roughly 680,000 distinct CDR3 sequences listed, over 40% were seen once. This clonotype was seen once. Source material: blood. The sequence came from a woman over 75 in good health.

The CDR3 DNA is TGTGCCAGCAGCTCCGAACCTAGTGCTACCAACACCGGGGAGCTGTTTTTT. Translated, it gives CASSSEPSATNTGELFF. The chain couples TRBV7-3 to TRBJ2-2, with D uncertain. The germline gives CDR1 SGHTA, CDR2 FQGTGA. The CDR3 sequence is 17 residues long. Trimming left V 4 bases short and J 2 bases short, with 17 bases between.